The 26 T cell receptor beta chains given below trace back to one sample, sequenced in a study of blood T cells in healthy people across ages. With a J-beta primer mix and a sample-barcoded 5' primer, a second PCR ran 7 to 11 cycles. MiXCR, applied by TCRdb to the 5' RACE reads, yields one record per CDR3 protein. The sample contains 750,000 to 950,000 distinct CDR3 sequences, roughly 24% of which appear only once. This sample was also put to use in a study of T cells of mothers and their children.

Specimen: blood. The source is a boy between 5 and 17 years old in good health.

With respect to this clonotype: Compared with germline, one end of the junction differs, possibly owing to a read error. The chain couples TRBV28 to TRBJ2-3, with unresolved D. Germline CDR1 MDHEN, CDR2 SYDVKM. The CDR3 runs 15 residues. The CDR3 region has the DNA TGTGCCAGCAGCCGTAAGACACTTATCCAAGAGTCCCAGTACTTT. Amino acids: CASSRKTLIQESQYF.

The V and J genes are TRBV2 and TRBJ1-4, with 9 bases fitting TRBD1. V lost 4 bases to trimming and J lost 6 bases; unmatched junction nucleotides: 6. The CDR3 consists of 15 residues. CDR1 is SNHLY and CDR2 is FYNNEI in the germline V gene. This CDR3 reads CASSAGQGGYEKLFF. The CDR3 DNA sequence: TGTGCCAGCAGTGCGGGACAGGGTGGATATGAAAAACTGTTTTTT.

The V gene is TRBV30, the J gene TRBJ1-4, with D possibly matching TRBD1 (6 bases). V lost 3 bases, J lost 7 bases, and 18 bases lay in between. This CDR3 has 15 residues. Per germline, CDR1 GTSNPN and CDR2 SVGIG (reference sequence). CDR3 coding DNA: TGTGCCTGGAGCCGCGGGACACCGAACGGTGAAAAACTGTTTTTT. It translates to CAWSRGTPNGEKLFF.

This clonotype was counted a few times. V usage is TRBV18 and J usage is TRBJ2-5; D possibly corresponds to TRBD1 (6 bases). The J call could be wrong; TRBJ2-1 is a better fit for the DNA end. The CDR3 consists of 17 residues. Germline values: CDR1 KGHSH, CDR2 LQKENI. The CDR3 bases are TGTGCCAGCTCACCAGGGGCCGGGACACCTACCTACAATGAGCAGTTCTTC. Protein product: CASSPGAGTPTYNEQFF.

The J gene is TRBJ2-3, the V gene TRBV2; 9 nucleotides agree with TRBD2. Germline V gene sequence: CDR1 SNHLY, CDR2 FYNNEI. V lost 3 bases to trimming and J lost 10 bases; unmatched junction nucleotides: 11. The CDR3 length is 15 residues. The CDR3 nucleotides read TGTGCCAGCAGTGAGGGTAGCGGGGGTTTCACACCGCAGTATTTT. It yields the protein CASSEGSGGFTPQYF.

The chain couples TRBV28 to TRBJ2-5; D may be TRBD2 (7 bases). Between the trimmed V and J ends, which lost 3 bases and 5 bases, there was a span of 13 bases. Germline assignment: CDR1 MDHEN and CDR2 SYDVKM. The CDR3 is 14 residues long. The CDR3 nucleotides are TGTGCCAGCAGTTTGGAGGGGGAGGGTGAGACCCAGTACTTC. This encodes CASSLEGEGETQYF.

This clonotype was seen many times. This chain links TRBV29-1 with TRBJ1-5; the D is unclear. Germline V lookup: CDR1 SQVTM, CDR2 ANQGSEA. This CDR3 contains 12 residues. V was pared by 5 bases and J by 2 bases, with 7 bases between. CDR3 sequence reads: CSVLVGNQPQHF. The DNA of the CDR3 is TGCAGCGTTCTAGTAGGCAATCAGCCCCAGCATTTT.

In its sample, this clonotype was seen a few times. This chain connects TRBV3-1 to TRBJ1-2; no definite D call. V lost 0 bases, J lost 8 bases, and 13 bases lay in between. The CDR3 runs to 14 residues. From germline, CDR1 is LGHDT and CDR2 YNNKEL (reference sequence). The CDR3 is CASSQDTIFRGYTF. The CDR3 region has the DNA TGTGCCAGCAGCCAAGATACGATATTTCGGGGCTACACCTTC.

The chain uses TRBV6-1 and TRBJ2-5; D unclear. CDR1 is MNHNS, CDR2 SASEGT, per germline. V dropped 6 bases and J dropped 8 bases, with 10 bases sitting between them. The CDR3 contains 11 residues. The DNA of the CDR3 is TGTGCCAGCAGCCCGATCCCAACCCAGTACTTC. It translates to CASSPIPTQYF.

The chain uses TRBV7-9 and TRBJ1-1, with 7 bases matching TRBD1. The CDR3 has 15 amino acids. V trimming: 5 bases; J trimming: 2 bases; junction bases outside the gene matches: 8. CDR1 and CDR2 (germline): SEHNR, FQNEAQ (reference sequence). The CDR3 protein is CASSKDRDFNTEAFF. DNA for the CDR3: TGTGCCAGCAGCAAAGACAGGGACTTCAACACTGAAGCTTTCTTT.

The chain has TRBV18 and TRBJ1-4; TRBD1 aligns across 10 bases. The CDR3 runs to 18 residues. V shed 3 bases, J shed 3 bases, and the junction held 10 bases outside the gene matches. In germline, CDR1 is KGHSH, CDR2 LQKENI. The CDR3 nucleotides read TGTGCCAGCTCACCTAACGACAGGGGGCCTTCGGCTAATGAAAAACTGTTTTTT. Its protein is CASSPNDRGPSANEKLFF.

This clonotype was counted between two and nine times. The chain uses TRBV7-3 and TRBJ2-5; D gene uncertain. In germline, CDR1 is SGHTA, CDR2 FQGTGA. Trimming stripped 1 base from V and 4 bases from J, with 16 bases between. CDR3 size: 16 residues. CDR3: CASSLSRLGLGETQYF. The DNA of the CDR3 is TGTGCCAGCAGCTTAAGTCGTCTAGGGTTGGGAGAGACCCAGTACTTC.

This clonotype was picked up a small number of times. The V call is TRBV5-1, the J call TRBJ1-4, with 10 bases that match TRBD1. The CDR3 totals 15 residues. Trimming took 3 bases from V and 13 from J; bases not matched to a gene: 12. Germline V gives CDR1 SGHRS, CDR2 YFSETQ. CDR3 DNA sequence: TGCGCCAGCAGCTACGGGACAGGGGCCCTTGGGACACTGTTTTTT. Its protein product is CASSYGTGALGTLFF. The full variable domain, its missing parts supplied by reference TRBV5-1 and TRBJ1-4, is KAGVTQTPRYLIKTRGQQVTLSCSPISGHRSVSWYQQTPGQGLQFLFEYFSETQRNKGNFPGRFSGRQFSNSRSEMNVSTLELGDSALYLCASSYGTGALGTLFFGSGTQLSVL.

To note about this clonotype: One end of the junction fails to match germline, which may point to a read error. This sequence joins TRBV13 and TRBJ2-7, with D possibly matching TRBD2 (6 bases). The CDR3 has 13 amino acids. Germline V CDR1 and CDR2: PRHDT, FYEKMQ (reference sequence). CDR3 bases: TGTGCCAGCAGCTTTGGAGGGGCCCACGAGCGGTACTTC. It specifies CASSFGGAHERYF.

The rearrangement joins TRBV7-6 to TRBJ2-7; TRBD2 might be the D (5 bases). The CDR3 length is 14 residues. CDR1 SGHVS and CDR2 FNYEAQ come from the germline V gene. The V and J ends lost 4 bases and 0 bases respectively, with 10 bases between them. The CDR3 DNA reads TGTGCCAGCAGCTCCCAGGCGGGCTCCTACGAGCAGTACTTC. Its protein product is CASSSQAGSYEQYF.

The rearrangement links TRBV6-5 to TRBJ1-1; D is perhaps TRBD1 (6 bases). Germline V gene sequence: CDR1 MNHEY, CDR2 SVGAGI. The V end lost 4 bases, the J end lost 5 bases, and 17 bases lay between the germline ends. The CDR3 sequence is 15 residues long. This chain's CDR3 is CASSFQQGYRTEAFF. For the CDR3, the DNA is TGTGCCAGCAGTTTCCAACAGGGATATAGAACTGAAGCTTTCTTT.

J is TRBJ1-1 and V is TRBV9; no clear D gene. The V end lost 4 bases, the J end lost 4 bases, and 23 bases lay between the germline ends. Germline CDR1 reads SGDLS; CDR2 reads YYNGEE. The length of the CDR3 is 17 residues. For the CDR3, the DNA is TGTGCCAGCAGCTCTCAATTCATGTCGGGGAGCAGCACTGAAGCTTTCTTT. This codes for CASSSQFMSGSSTEAFF. Drawing the rest from reference TRBV9 and TRBJ1-1, the complete variable domain is DSGVTQTPKHLITATGQRVTLRCSPRSGDLSVYWYQQSLDQGLQFLIQYYNGEERAKGNILERFSAQQFPDLHSELNLSSLELGDSALYFCASSSQFMSGSSTEAFFGQGTRLTVV.

This clonotype showed up just once. The chain has TRBV6-1 and TRBJ2-1; D uncertain. Per germline, CDR1 MNHNS and CDR2 SASEGT. Trimming left V 3 bases short and J 5 bases short, with 11 bases between. CDR3 length equals 14 residues. The CDR3 DNA follows: TGTGCCAGCAGTGACCCCCTAGACAACAATGAGCAGTTCTTC. Translation gives CASSDPLDNNEQFF.

As regards this clonotype: The junction and the germline gene differ at one end; a read error may be behind it. The chain couples TRBV20-1 to TRBJ1-6; D might be TRBD1 (5 bases). Germline V gene sequence: CDR1 DFQATT, CDR2 SNEGSKA (reference sequence). The CDR3 has 13 residues. The CDR3 coding sequence is TGCAGTGCTAGAACTGGGACGGACTCACTCCTCCACTTT. This encodes CSARTGTDSLLHF.

The rearrangement links TRBV12-3 or TRBV12-4 to TRBJ1-5; perhaps TRBD1 as D (5 bases). This CDR3 has 14 amino acids. Trimming pared 5 bases from V and 2 bases from J, leaving 10 bases between. The CDR3 sequence: CASSLTEGNQPQHF. Written as DNA, the CDR3 is TGTGCCAGCAGTCTGACAGAGGGCAATCAGCCCCAGCATTTT.

The chain carries TRBV10-3 and TRBJ2-5, with D possibly matching TRBD1 (6 bases). The CDR3 is 16 amino acids. V was clipped by 2 bases and J by 7 bases, with 20 bases between them. Germline CDR1 ENHRY, CDR2 SYGVKD. As DNA, the CDR3 is TGTGCCATCAGTGAGAGGGGGACGCTTCTCGGTGGGACCCAGTACTTC. Encoded protein: CAISERGTLLGGTQYF.

The table lists this clonotype with many counts. A read error may produce the germline difference seen at one junction end. CDR3 nucleotides: TGTGCCAGCAGCTTGGGACTTGAAGAGACCCAGTACTTC. Protein sequence: CASSLGLEETQYF. This chain connects TRBV5-1 to TRBJ2-5, with TRBD2 as a possible D gene (6 bases). The CDR3 has 13 residues. Germline V lookup: CDR1 SGHRS, CDR2 YFSETQ.

With respect to this clonotype: A read error may produce the germline difference seen at one junction end. The J gene is TRBJ2-1, the V gene TRBV7-9, with D perhaps TRBD1 (6 bases). There are 14 residues in the CDR3. CDR1 SEHNR and CDR2 FQNEAQ come from the germline V gene (reference sequence). DNA for the CDR3: TGTGCCAGCAGCTCCCCTCAGGGGAACAATGAGCGGCTCTTC. This sequence encodes CASSSPQGNNERLF.

This clonotype was observed a few times. The chain couples TRBV20-1 to TRBJ2-4, with D unresolved. The germline gives CDR1 DFQATT, CDR2 SNEGSKA (reference sequence). This CDR3 spans 15 amino acids. Trimming pared 3 bases from V and 0 bases from J, leaving 12 bases between. The CDR3 loop reads CSASGQLLAKNIQYF. In DNA, the CDR3 is TGCAGTGCTAGCGGGCAGTTACTAGCCAAAAACATTCAGTACTTC.

This clonotype occurred a few times. The chain employs TRBV6-5 and TRBJ1-1; the D is unclear. Trimming took off 0 bases at V and 0 bases at J, with 8 bases between the two ends. Germline V gives CDR1 MNHEY, CDR2 SVGAGI. The CDR3 sequence is 15 residues long. The CDR3 sequence: CASSYSQNLNTEAFF. Written as DNA, the CDR3 is TGTGCCAGCAGTTACTCGCAGAATTTGAACACTGAAGCTTTCTTT.

J is TRBJ2-2 and V is TRBV6-6; 10 nucleotides align to TRBD2. This CDR3 region has 14 residues. Trimming cost V 7 bases and J 6 bases; bases outside gene matches: 5. CDR1 and CDR2 (germline): MNHNY, SVGAGI (reference sequence). This CDR3 reads CASIERGGPGELFF. Written as DNA, the CDR3 is TGTGCCAGCATAGAGCGGGGGGGCCCCGGGGAGCTGTTTTTT.